Below, 18 T cell receptor beta chains from the same sample are listed, as sequenced in a study of T cell changes during pregnancy in multiple sclerosis. The method was immunoSEQ multiplex PCR; TCRdb's version includes in-frame clones alone and lacks a portion of them. Of about 59,000 clones in the sample, about 94% were seen once. This material consisted of CD8+ T cells from peripheral blood mononuclear cells, taken after pregnancy. The origin of the receptors is a female donor with multiple sclerosis, enrolled in a pregnancy study.

The V call is TRBV4-1, the J call TRBJ2-5; 11 nucleotides line up with TRBD2. With V trimmed by 4 bases and J by 3 bases, 4 bases remained unmatched. CDR3 size: 15 residues. Germline V lookup: CDR1 MGHRA, CDR2 YSYEKL. CDR3 sequence reads: CASSLGTSGKETQYF. In nucleotides, the CDR3 is TGCGCCAGCAGCCTGGGGACTAGCGGAAAAGAGACCCAGTACTTC.

The rearrangement uses TRBV4-3 and TRBJ2-1, with TRBD2 matching 12 bases. Unmatched junction bases numbered 4, after V lost 4 bases and J lost 0 bases. The V gene's germline CDR1 is LGHNA and CDR2 YSLEER. The length of the CDR3 is 17 residues. CDR3 loop: CASSLRLAGVSYNEQFF. CDR3 nucleotide sequence: TGCGCCAGCAGCCTACGACTAGCGGGGGTCTCCTACAATGAGCAGTTCTTC.

This clone came up once. One end of the junction is discordant with germline, which a read error may explain. The rearrangement joins TRBV5-1 to TRBJ2-7, with TRBD2 identical over 9 bases. The CDR3 is made up of 16 amino acids. CDR1 and CDR2 from the germline V gene are SGHRS and YFSETQ. CDR3 in amino acids: CASSLGSGSYSHEQYF. Written as DNA, the CDR3 is TGCGCCAGCAGCTTGGGTAGCGGGAGCTACTCCCACGAGCAGTACTTC.

The V call is TRBV10-2, the J call TRBJ2-7, with D perhaps matching TRBD2 (6 bases). This CDR3 is 18 amino acids long. Germline V gene sequence: CDR1 WSHSY, CDR2 SAAADI. With 0 bases removed from V and 4 bases from J, the gap between germline ends came to 22 bases. The CDR3 is CASSESRTTGTRLYEQYF. CDR3 coding DNA: TGCGCCAGCAGTGAGTCGCGGACAACCGGGACTCGTTTGTACGAGCAGTACTTC.

The chain uses TRBV4-1 and TRBJ2-7; 9 bases align to TRBD1. After removal of 3 bases from V and 2 bases from J, the junction contained 8 bases not matched to a gene. Germline CDR1 and CDR2: MGHRA and YSYEKL. The CDR3 is made up of 16 amino acids. The CDR3 coding sequence is TGCGCCAGCAGCCATACATCGACAGGGGGAACCTACGAGCAGTACTTC. Encoded protein: CASSHTSTGGTYEQYF.

The rearrangement joins TRBV19 to TRBJ1-5, with TRBD1 matching 7 bases. The trim removed 7 bases at V and 7 bases at J, leaving 7 bases unmatched. CDR1 LNHDA and CDR2 SQIVND come from the germline V gene (reference sequence). This CDR3 region has 13 residues. As DNA, the CDR3 is TGTGCCAGTATGGCAGGGGGTATACAGCCCCAGCATTTT. Encoded protein: CASMAGGIQPQHF.

The gene calls are TRBV18 and TRBJ2-7; 11 nucleotides match TRBD1. Germline V lookup: CDR1 KGHSH, CDR2 LQKENI. The junction had 3 bases not matched to a gene; V was cut back by 6 bases and J by 5 bases. The CDR3 has 13 residues. CDR3 DNA sequence: TGTGCCAGCTCTGGACAGGGGGCGGACGAGCAGTACTTC. Its translation is CASSGQGADEQYF.

The rearrangement uses TRBV19 and TRBJ1-1; the D gene is possibly TRBD1 (5 bases). The CDR3 loop spans 13 amino acids. The germline CDR1 and CDR2 sequences are LNHDA and SQIVND (reference sequence). V lost 6 bases, J lost 3 bases, and 11 bases lay in between. CDR3 DNA: TGTGCCAGTAGGTGGGGGGAGGACACTGAAGCTTTCTTT. It codes for CASRWGEDTEAFF.

The gene calls are TRBV13 and TRBJ1-2; D is perhaps TRBD1 (5 bases). Trimming stripped 2 bases from V and 0 bases from J, with 10 bases between. The V gene's germline CDR1 is PRHDT and CDR2 FYEKMQ (reference sequence). The CDR3 has 15 residues. CDR3 in amino acids: CASSLSRVSNYGYTF. The CDR3 DNA reads as TGTGCCAGCAGCTTAAGCAGGGTGTCTAACTATGGCTACACCTTC.

The genes are TRBV19 and TRBJ2-7, with 7 bases that match TRBD1. CDR3 length equals 13 residues. V lost 6 bases and J lost 2; bases outside the gene matches: 4. Germline CDR1 LNHDA, CDR2 SQIVND (reference sequence). The CDR3 coding sequence is TGTGCCAGTAGCCCGGGACAGCCCTACGAGCAGTACTTC. The encoded protein is CASSPGQPYEQYF.

This clone has a handful of counts. This sequence joins TRBV19 and TRBJ2-1, with D maybe TRBD2 (6 bases). The CDR3 totals 15 residues. The V and J ends lost 3 bases and 2 bases respectively, with 11 bases between them. CDR1 is LNHDA, CDR2 SQIVND, per germline (reference sequence). Here the CDR3 DNA reads TGTGCCAGTAGTATTAGCGGAGAGCCCTACAATGAGCAGTTCTTC. Translating it yields CASSISGEPYNEQFF.

The J gene is TRBJ2-2, the V gene TRBV2; D is ambiguous. V dropped 4 bases and J dropped 6 bases, with 15 bases sitting between them. Germline V gives CDR1 SNHLY, CDR2 FYNNEI. This CDR3 comprises 15 residues. CDR3 residues: CASSGVSPVSGELFF. CDR3 DNA: TGTGCCAGCAGTGGTGTTAGCCCGGTGTCCGGGGAGCTGTTTTTT.

The chain combines TRBV30 with TRBJ1-1, with D possibly being TRBD1 (5 bases). With 2 bases removed from V and 1 base from J, the gap between germline ends came to 14 bases. This CDR3 comprises 15 residues. Germline assignment: CDR1 GTSNPN and CDR2 SVGIG (reference sequence). CDR3 sequence reads: CAWSSDSYTNTEAFF. As DNA, the CDR3 is TGTGCCTGGAGTTCTGACAGCTACACGAACACTGAAGCTTTCTTT.

The V and J genes are TRBV9 and TRBJ2-7; 10 bases align to TRBD1. CDR3 length: 13 amino acids. Germline V gene sequence: CDR1 SGDLS, CDR2 YYNGEE. Unmatched junction bases numbered 2, after V lost 2 bases and J lost 6 bases. The CDR3 loop reads CASSVGQGPEQYF. DNA for the CDR3: TGTGCCAGCAGCGTGGGACAGGGGCCCGAGCAGTACTTC.

This clone was seen just once. This chain joins TRBV28 and TRBJ1-5; a possible D gene is TRBD1 (5 bases). V lost 4 bases and J lost 2, with 9 bases in between. The CDR3 runs to 14 residues. CDR1 is MDHEN, CDR2 SYDVKM, per germline. CDR3 loop: CASSSGIGNQPQHF. DNA of the CDR3: TGTGCCAGCAGTTCAGGGATTGGCAATCAGCCCCAGCATTTT.

The chain combines TRBV20-1 with TRBJ2-7; 8 positions agree with TRBD2. The CDR3 runs to 11 residues. Trimming cost V 7 bases and J 6 bases; bases outside gene matches: 5. Germline CDR1 is DFQATT and CDR2 is SNEGSKA (reference sequence). CDR3 in amino acids: CSGKRGSEQYF. Here the CDR3 DNA reads TGCAGTGGGAAGCGGGGGTCCGAGCAGTACTTC.

The CDR3 loop is CASEDSSYNEQFF. CDR3 bases: TGTGCCAGCGAGGATTCCTCCTACAATGAGCAGTTCTTC. The chain carries TRBV28 and TRBJ2-1; D uncertain. CDR3 size: 13 residues. V lost 8 bases, J lost 0 bases, and 8 bases lay in between. The V gene's germline CDR1 is MDHEN and CDR2 SYDVKM.

V and J are TRBV11-2 and TRBJ2-7; 8 bases align to TRBD2. Germline V gene sequence: CDR1 SGHAT, CDR2 FQNNGV. The trim removed 8 bases at V and 0 bases at J, leaving 6 bases unmatched. The CDR3 is made up of 14 amino acids. CDR3 DNA: TGTGCCAGCTTGGGACTAGGATCCTCCTACGAGCAGTACTTC. It codes for CASLGLGSSYEQYF.